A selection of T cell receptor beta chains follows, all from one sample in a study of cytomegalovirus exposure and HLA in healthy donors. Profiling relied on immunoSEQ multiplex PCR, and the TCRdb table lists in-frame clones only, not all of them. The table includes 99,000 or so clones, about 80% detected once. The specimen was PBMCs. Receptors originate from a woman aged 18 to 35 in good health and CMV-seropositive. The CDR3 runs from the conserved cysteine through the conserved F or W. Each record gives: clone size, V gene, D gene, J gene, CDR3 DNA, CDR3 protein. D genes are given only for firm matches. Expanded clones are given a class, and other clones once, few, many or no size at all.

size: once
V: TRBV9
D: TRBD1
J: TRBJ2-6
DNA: TGTGCCAGCTCAACTGGGACAGGAAGCTCTGGGGCCAACGTCCTGACTTTC
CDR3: CASSTGTGSSGANVLTF

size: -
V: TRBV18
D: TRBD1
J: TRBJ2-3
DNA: TGTGCCAGCTCAGAACCGGGGACAGGACCTAAAAATGCGCAGTATTTT
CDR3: CASSEPGTGPKNAQYF

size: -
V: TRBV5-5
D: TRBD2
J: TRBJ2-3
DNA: TGTGCCAGCAGCTTGGCCGACTCCAGCGGGAGACTAGATACGCAGTATTTT
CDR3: CASSLADSSGRLDTQYF

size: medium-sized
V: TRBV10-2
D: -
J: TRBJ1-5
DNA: TGCGCCAGCAGTGAGGGGGAGTACAATCAGCCCCAGCATTTT
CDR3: CASSEGEYNQPQHF

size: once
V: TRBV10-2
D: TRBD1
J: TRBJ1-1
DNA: TGCGCCAGCAGTTTAGGACAGGGGAACACTGAAGCTTTCTTT
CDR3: CASSLGQGNTEAFF

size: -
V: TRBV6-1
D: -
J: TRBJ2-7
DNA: TGTGCCAGCAGTGAACTATCTGTCTCCTACGAGCAGTACTTC
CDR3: CASSELSVSYEQYF

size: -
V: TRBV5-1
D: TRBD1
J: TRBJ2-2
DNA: TGCGCCAGCAGCTTGGAGGGGACAGGGGACGGGGAGCTGTTTTTT
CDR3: CASSLEGTGDGELFF

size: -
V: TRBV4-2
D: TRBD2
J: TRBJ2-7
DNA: TGTGCCAGCAGCCCGGGGGACGCGGGGGCCTACGAGCAGTACTTC
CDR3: CASSPGDAGAYEQYF

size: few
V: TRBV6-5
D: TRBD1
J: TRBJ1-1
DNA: TGTGCCAGCAGCCACAGGGGAAACACTGAAGCTTTCTTT
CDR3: CASSHRGNTEAFF

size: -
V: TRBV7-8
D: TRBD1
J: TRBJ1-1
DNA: TGTGCCAGCAGCGCCGGGACAGGGCCTGAAGCTTTCTTT
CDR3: CASSAGTGPEAFF

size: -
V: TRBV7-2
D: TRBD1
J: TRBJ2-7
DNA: TGTGCCAGCAGCTTAGTAACAGGGGGAATCGACGAGCAGTACTTC
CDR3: CASSLVTGGIDEQYF

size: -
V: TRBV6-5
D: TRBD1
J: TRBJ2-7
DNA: TGTGCCAGCAGGTCAACCGGGACAGGAGCCTACGAGCAGTACTTC
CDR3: CASRSTGTGAYEQYF

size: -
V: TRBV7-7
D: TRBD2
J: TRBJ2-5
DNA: TGTGCTAGCAGCTTTGGAGGGGGGGGACTAGCGGAAGAGACCCAGTACTTC
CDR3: CASSFGGGGLAEETQYF

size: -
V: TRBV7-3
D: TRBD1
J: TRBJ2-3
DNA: TGTGCCAGCAGCCCCATAGCGACAGGGAAGAACACAGATACGCAGTATTTT
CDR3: CASSPIATGKNTDTQYF

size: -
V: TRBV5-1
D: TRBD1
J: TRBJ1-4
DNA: TGCGCCAGCAGCGACCAGGGGGCTAATGAAAAACTGTTTTTT
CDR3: CASSDQGANEKLFF

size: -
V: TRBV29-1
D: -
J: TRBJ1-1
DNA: TGCAGTACTAGGGAGAACACTGAAGCTTTCTTT
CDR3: CSTRENTEAFF

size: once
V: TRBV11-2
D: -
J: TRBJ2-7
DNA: TGTGCCAGCAGCTTACAGGTGACCAACTCCTACGAGCAGTACTTC
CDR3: CASSLQVTNSYEQYF

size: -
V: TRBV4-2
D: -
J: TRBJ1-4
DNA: TGTGCCAGCAGCCAAGATCTCTCCGCGGGTAGAGCTAATGAAAAACTGTTTTTT
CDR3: CASSQDLSAGRANEKLFF

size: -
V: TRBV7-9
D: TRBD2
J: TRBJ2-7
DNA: TGTGCCAGCAGCCCGGTGACTAGCGGGGGCTCCTACGAGCAGTACTTC
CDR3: CASSPVTSGGSYEQYF

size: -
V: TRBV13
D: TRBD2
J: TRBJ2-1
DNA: TGTGCCAGCAGCTTATGGGCGGGAGACGGCAATGAGCAGTTCTTC
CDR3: CASSLWAGDGNEQFF

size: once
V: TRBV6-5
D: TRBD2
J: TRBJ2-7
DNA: TGTGCCAGCAGTGTTAGCGGGAGCTCCCATTACGAGCAGTACTTC
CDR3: CASSVSGSSHYEQYF

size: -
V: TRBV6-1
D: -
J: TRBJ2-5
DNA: TGTGCCAGCAGTGAAGCGGTGGCGAGGAACCAAGAGACCCAGTACTTC
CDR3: CASSEAVARNQETQYF

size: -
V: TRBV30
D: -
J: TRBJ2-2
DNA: TGTGCCTGGAGTGCCAACACCGATCAGCTGTTTTTT
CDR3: CAWSANTDQLFF

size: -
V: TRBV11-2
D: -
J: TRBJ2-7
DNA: TGTGCCAGCAGCTTAGGGGGGGGACATCAATACGAGCAGTACTTC
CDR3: CASSLGGGHQYEQYF

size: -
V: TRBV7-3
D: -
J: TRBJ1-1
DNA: TGTGCCAGCAGCTTAGGCCAGGCCACTGAAGCTTTCTTT
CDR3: CASSLGQATEAFF

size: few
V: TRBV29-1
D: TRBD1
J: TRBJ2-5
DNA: TGCAGCTTCTCAAAAACCGGGACAGGGTACCAAGAGACCCAGTACTTC
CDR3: CSFSKTGTGYQETQYF

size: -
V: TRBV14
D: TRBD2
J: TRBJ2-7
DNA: TGTGCCAGCAGCCAAACAGCGGGAGTTTCCTACGAGCAGTACTTC
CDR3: CASSQTAGVSYEQYF

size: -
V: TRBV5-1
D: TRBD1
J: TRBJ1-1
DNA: TGCGCCAGCAGCGGAAGGGGACAGCGGAACACTGAAGCTTTCTTT
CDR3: CASSGRGQRNTEAFF

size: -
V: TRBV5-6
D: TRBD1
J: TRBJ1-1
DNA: TGTGCCAGCAGCCCACAGGGGACTGAAGCTTTCTTT
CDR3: CASSPQGTEAFF

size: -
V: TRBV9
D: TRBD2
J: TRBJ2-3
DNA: TGTGCCAGCGGGCGGGAGTCCTGGAGCACAGATACGCAGTATTTT
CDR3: CASGRESWSTDTQYF

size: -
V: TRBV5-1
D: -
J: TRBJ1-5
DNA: TGCGCCAGCAGCTTGAGCGGGGTGGGTCAGCCCCAGCATTTT
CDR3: CASSLSGVGQPQHF

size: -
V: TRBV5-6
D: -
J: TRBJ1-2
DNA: TGTGCCAGCAGCTTGGTGCGATGGTATGGCTACACCTTC
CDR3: CASSLVRWYGYTF

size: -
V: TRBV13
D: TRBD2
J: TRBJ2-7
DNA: TGTGCCAGCAGCCCAAGCGGGAGGAGCTCCTACGAGCAGTACTTC
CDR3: CASSPSGRSSYEQYF

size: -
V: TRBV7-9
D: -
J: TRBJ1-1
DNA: TGTGCCAGCAGCTTAGACCCGGTCATGAACACTGAAGCTTTCTTT
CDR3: CASSLDPVMNTEAFF

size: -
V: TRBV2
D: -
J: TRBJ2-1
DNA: TGTGCCGCGGGTGGGGTCTACAATGAGCAGTTCTTC
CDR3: CAAGGVYNEQFF

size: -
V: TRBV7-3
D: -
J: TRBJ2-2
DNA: TGTGCCAGCAGCTTAAAAGGACAAGCGAACACCGGGGAGCTGTTTTTT
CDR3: CASSLKGQANTGELFF

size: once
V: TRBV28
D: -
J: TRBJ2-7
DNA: TGTGCCAGCCGCAGGGGCCACTCCTACGAGCAGTACTTC
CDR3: CASRRGHSYEQYF

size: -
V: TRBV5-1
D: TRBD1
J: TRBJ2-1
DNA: TGCGCCAGCAGCTTGGGGACAGGGGTCGTCAATGAGCAGTTCTTC
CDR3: CASSLGTGVVNEQFF

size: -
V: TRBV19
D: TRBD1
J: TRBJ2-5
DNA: TGTGCCAGTAGTATCTCAACCGGGACAGGGAAAGAGACCCAGTACTTC
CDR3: CASSISTGTGKETQYF

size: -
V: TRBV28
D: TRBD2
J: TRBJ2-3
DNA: TGTGCCAGCAGCGGGACTAGTGGGTTTTTAGGCACAGATACGCAGTATTTT
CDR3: CASSGTSGFLGTDTQYF

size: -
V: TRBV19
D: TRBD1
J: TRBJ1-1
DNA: TGTGCCAGTGACAGGGGAAACACTGAAGCTTTCTTT
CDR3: CASDRGNTEAFF

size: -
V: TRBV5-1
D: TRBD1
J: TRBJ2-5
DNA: TGCGCCAGCAGCTTCACAGGGGGCCTGGAAGAGACCCAGTACTTC
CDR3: CASSFTGGLEETQYF

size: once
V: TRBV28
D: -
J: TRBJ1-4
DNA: TGTGCCAGCAGTGCCTGGTTCGGGGTGGGAGGAGAAAAACTGTTTTTT
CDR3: CASSAWFGVGGEKLFF

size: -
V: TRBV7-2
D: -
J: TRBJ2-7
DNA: TGTGCCAGCAGCTCCGACTACTACGAGCAGTACTTC
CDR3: CASSSDYYEQYF

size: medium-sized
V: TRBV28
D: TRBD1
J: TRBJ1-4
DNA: TGTGCCAGCAGACCGACAGGGGACAATGAAAAACTGTTTTTT
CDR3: CASRPTGDNEKLFF

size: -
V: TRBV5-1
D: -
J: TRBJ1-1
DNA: TGCGCCAGCAGCTTTGAGACATCTAACACTGAAGCTTTCTTT
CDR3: CASSFETSNTEAFF

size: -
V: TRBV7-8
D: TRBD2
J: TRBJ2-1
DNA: TGTGCCAGCAGCTTAAGCCTCTTCGGGACTAGCGGGATCTATGAGCAGTTCTTC
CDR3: CASSLSLFGTSGIYEQFF

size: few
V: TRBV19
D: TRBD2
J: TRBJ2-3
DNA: TGTGCCAGTAGTATGGCGTCGGGAGGTCGGGCAGATACGCAGTATTTT
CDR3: CASSMASGGRADTQYF